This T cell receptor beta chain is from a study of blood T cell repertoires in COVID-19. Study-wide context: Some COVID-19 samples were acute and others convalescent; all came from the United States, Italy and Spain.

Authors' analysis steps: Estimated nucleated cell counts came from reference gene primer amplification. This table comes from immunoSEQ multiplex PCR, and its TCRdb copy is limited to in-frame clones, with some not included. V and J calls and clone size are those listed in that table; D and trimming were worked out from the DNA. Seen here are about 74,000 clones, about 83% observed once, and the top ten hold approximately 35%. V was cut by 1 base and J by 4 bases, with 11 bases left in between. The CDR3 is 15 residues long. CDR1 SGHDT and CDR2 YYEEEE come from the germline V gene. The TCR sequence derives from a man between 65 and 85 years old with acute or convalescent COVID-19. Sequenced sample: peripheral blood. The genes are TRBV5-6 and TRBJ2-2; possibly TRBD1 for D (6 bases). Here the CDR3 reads CASSLLGASTGELFF. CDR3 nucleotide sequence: TGTGCCAGCAGCTTGTTGGGGGCGTCCACCGGGGAGCTGTTTTTT.